What follows are 23 T cell receptor beta chains derived from one specimen sequenced in a study of shared clonotypes between healthy human individuals. The protocol was immunoSEQ multiplex PCR, while the TCRdb copy is restricted to in-frame clones and leaves out a portion. The sample contains under 1,100,000 clones, 75% to 85% of which appear only once. Material: memory CD4+ T cells from PBMCs. Subset given: CD45RA-negative fraction. The receptor set was obtained from a man aged 18 to 30 in good health. Some clones in this sample may be carry-over from other donors' samples.

This clone was counted between two and nine times. V gene TRBV11-2 combines with J gene TRBJ1-2; no firm D call. Germline V gene lookup returns CDR1 SGHAT and CDR2 FQNNGV. The ends were cut back, 3 bases at V and 1 base at J, with 6 bases in the middle. The CDR3 is 13 residues long. CDR3 loop: CASSLGFNYGYTF. The CDR3 DNA reads as TGTGCCAGCAGCTTGGGGTTTAACTATGGCTACACCTTC.

This clone was observed once. The J gene is TRBJ1-2, the V gene TRBV28; the D gene is possibly TRBD1 (5 bases). This CDR3 is 15 amino acids long. CDR1 and CDR2 from the germline V gene are MDHEN and SYDVKM. V lost 6 bases to trimming and J lost 3 bases, with 17 bases between them. CDR3 sequence: CASSPGTLIYYGYTF. The DNA of the CDR3 is TGTGCCAGCAGCCCCGGGACTCTCATTTACTATGGCTACACCTTC.

The V gene is TRBV4-2, the J gene TRBJ2-1, with 15 bases aligning to TRBD2. Germline CDR1 reads LGHNA; CDR2 reads YNFKEQ. This CDR3 is built from 16 residues. Germline trimming cut 0 bases from V and 10 bases from J; bases unmatched to any gene: 4. CDR3 amino acids: CASSQDPGLAGGEQFF. The CDR3 bases are TGTGCCAGCAGCCAAGATCCTGGACTAGCGGGAGGGGAGCAGTTCTTC.

This clone was detected only once. This chain connects TRBV15 to TRBJ1-2; 7 positions agree with TRBD1. The CDR3 is made up of 13 amino acids. V shed 2 bases, J shed 7 bases, and the junction held 4 bases outside the gene matches. The germline V gene encodes CDR1 LNHNV and CDR2 YYDKDF (reference sequence). CDR3 sequence: CATSRLQGLGYTF. The CDR3 region has the DNA TGTGCCACCAGCAGACTACAGGGGCTTGGCTACACCTTC.

The chain combines TRBV29-1 with TRBJ1-1, with D possibly TRBD1 on 5 matching bases. CDR1 SQVTM and CDR2 ANQGSEA come from the germline V gene. The CDR3 extends over 13 amino acids. The V and J ends lost 4 bases and 6 bases respectively, with 15 bases between them. The CDR3 DNA follows: TGCAGCGTTGCAGGCAGGGCGGCGCCTGAAGCTTTCTTT. Translating gives CSVAGRAAPEAFF.

This clone was seen a single time. The gene calls are TRBV11-2 and TRBJ2-1; D is unclear. The CDR3 length is 13 residues. Trimming took 7 bases from V and 9 from J, leaving 16 bases between them. The V gene's germline CDR1 is SGHAT and CDR2 FQNNGV. In nucleotides, the CDR3 is TGTGCCAGCACCCTGGTGGGGTATGGTGAGCAGTTCTTC. It translates to CASTLVGYGEQFF.

The chain couples TRBV19 to TRBJ2-1, with 9 bases lining up with TRBD1. This CDR3 is built from 14 residues. V dropped 6 bases and J dropped 6; count of bases not matched to a gene: 6. Germline V lookup: CDR1 LNHDA, CDR2 SQIVND (reference sequence). The CDR3 DNA follows: TGTGCCAGTAGGAAGACACAGGGGGCCAATGAGCAGTTCTTC. Its translation: CASRKTQGANEQFF.

This clone was recorded only once. This rearrangement joins TRBV15 to TRBJ2-3, with D possibly being TRBD1 (6 bases). This CDR3 spans 13 amino acids. Per germline, CDR1 LNHNV and CDR2 YYDKDF (reference sequence). V lost 5 bases and J lost 4, with 10 bases in between. The DNA of the CDR3 is TGTGCCACCAGCGGCAGGGGCGCAGATACGCAGTATTTT. The encoded protein is CATSGRGADTQYF.

The chain carries TRBV9 and TRBJ2-3, with D perhaps TRBD2 (6 bases). Germline CDR1 SGDLS, CDR2 YYNGEE. Trimming stripped 5 bases from V and 6 bases from J, with 16 bases between. This CDR3 spans 14 amino acids. DNA of the CDR3: TGTGCCAGCAGTCCGGGACTGACCTGGGATACGCAGTATTTT. Amino acids: CASSPGLTWDTQYF. The complete variable domain, with remaining parts taken from reference TRBV9 and TRBJ2-3, reads DSGVTQTPKHLITATGQRVTLRCSPRSGDLSVYWYQQSLDQGLQFLIQYYNGEERAKGNILERFSAQQFPDLHSELNLSSLELGDSALYFCASSPGLTWDTQYFGPGTRLTVL.

The chain uses TRBV30 and TRBJ2-7; TRBD2 might be the D (5 bases). V was cut by 2 bases and J by 3 bases, with 14 bases left in between. Germline V gene sequence: CDR1 GTSNPN, CDR2 SVGIG (reference sequence). The length of the CDR3 is 14 residues. The CDR3 is CAWSRERSNYEQYF. The CDR3 region has the DNA TGTGCCTGGAGTCGGGAACGATCGAACTACGAGCAGTACTTC. Full variable domain (remainder filled in from reference TRBV30 and TRBJ2-7): SQTIHQWPATLVQPVGSPLSLECTVEGTSNPNLYWYRQAAGRGLQLLFYSVGIGQISSEVPQNLSASRPQDRQFILSSKKLLLSDSGFYLCAWSRERSNYEQYFGPGTRLTVT.

V and J are TRBV5-1 and TRBJ1-3; D is uncertain. Germline values: CDR1 SGHRS, CDR2 YFSETQ. This CDR3 is 17 amino acids long. Trimming pared 0 bases from V and 2 bases from J, leaving 15 bases between. CDR3 nucleotides: TGCGCCAGCAGCTTGGGCCCCCAGACGCTCCCTGGAAACACCATATATTTT. Its protein is CASSLGPQTLPGNTIYF.

A word on this clone: This may arise from a read error, as a much more abundant clone is one base away. This chain links TRBV6-1 with TRBJ1-5; no reliable D call. Germline lookup yields CDR1 MNHNS and CDR2 SASEGT. The CDR3 spans 15 residues. V was cut by 11 bases and J by 4 bases, with 21 bases left in between. CDR3: CAGSGSSDLNQPQHF. The CDR3 DNA is TGTGCCGGCTCGGGGTCCTCTGATTTGAATCAGCCCCAGCATTTT.

In this sample, this clone turned up once. V is TRBV27 and J is TRBJ2-7; maybe TRBD2 (6 bases). The ends were cut back, 5 bases at V and 4 bases at J, with 24 bases in the middle. CDR3 length equals 17 residues. Germline CDR1 reads MNHEY; CDR2 reads SMNVEV (reference sequence). The CDR3 bases are TGTGCCAGCAGTACCCATCAGGGAGGAGGGCGCCCTTACGAGCAGTACTTC. Its protein product is CASSTHQGGGRPYEQYF.

The rearrangement uses TRBV27 and TRBJ2-6, with TRBD1 identical over 9 bases. The CDR3 consists of 17 residues. Germline assignment: CDR1 MNHEY and CDR2 SMNVEV (reference sequence). V lost 6 bases and J lost 0; bases outside the gene matches: 6. Here the CDR3 DNA reads TGTGCCAGCAGATTACAGGGGGCCCGCTCTGGGGCCAACGTCCTGACTTTC. Translation: CASRLQGARSGANVLTF.

The chain joins TRBV29-1 to TRBJ2-7, with D unresolved. This CDR3 is 12 amino acids long. Trimming took 6 bases from V and 1 from J, leaving 10 bases between them. CDR1 is SQVTM, CDR2 ANQGSEA, per germline. The CDR3 nucleotides are TGCAGCGTGGGCACTCAGTCCTACGAGCAGTACTTC. Translation: CSVGTQSYEQYF.

The chain carries TRBV9 and TRBJ1-1; no clear D gene. This CDR3 is 17 amino acids long. Per the germline V gene, CDR1 is SGDLS and CDR2 is YYNGEE. V lost 1 base to trimming and J lost 0 bases, with 16 bases between them. CDR3 DNA: TGTGCCAGCAGCGTAAGGGAGTCCCCCCACATGAACACTGAAGCTTTCTTT. Amino acid sequence: CASSVRESPHMNTEAFF.

The CDR3 DNA reads as TGTGCCAGCAGTTACGTGGGAGAGACCCAGTACTTC. Its translation: CASSYVGETQYF. The gene calls are TRBV6-6 and TRBJ2-5; D is unresolved. The CDR3 is 12 residues long. Trimming stripped 2 bases from V and 4 bases from J, with 5 bases between. Germline V gene data show CDR1 as MNHNY and CDR2 as SVGAGI (reference sequence).

The table lists this clone with many counts. CDR3 DNA sequence: TGTGCCAGCAGCTTTGGACAGGGAGAGACCCAGTACTTC. Its translation is CASSFGQGETQYF. The chain combines TRBV6-1 with TRBJ2-5, with 8 bases matching TRBD1. Unmatched junction bases numbered 4, after V lost 6 bases and J lost 4 bases. The CDR3 covers 13 residues. Germline V gene data show CDR1 as MNHNS and CDR2 as SASEGT.

The chain uses TRBV25-1 and TRBJ2-5; D may be TRBD2 (6 bases). The V gene's germline CDR1 is MGHDK and CDR2 SYGVNS. Trimming took 2 bases from V and 10 from J, leaving 23 bases between them. This CDR3 comprises 16 residues. Here the CDR3 DNA reads TGTGCCAGCAGTGAACAAACGGGCGCCCGCTCCGGGGGCCAGTACTTC. This sequence encodes CASSEQTGARSGGQYF. The complete variable domain, with remaining parts taken from reference TRBV25-1 and TRBJ2-5, reads EADIYQTPRYLVIGTGKKITLECSQTMGHDKMYWYQQDPGMELHLIHYSYGVNSTEKGDLSSESTVSRIRTEHFPLTLESARPSHTSQYLCASSEQTGARSGGQYFGPGTRLLVL.

This clone appeared a single time. The chain has TRBV28 and TRBJ1-1; 10 nucleotides agree with TRBD1. Germline V gives CDR1 MDHEN, CDR2 SYDVKM. V gave up 3 bases and J gave up 1 base; unmatched junction bases: 2. This CDR3 region has 15 residues. DNA for the CDR3: TGTGCCAGCAGTTTCCGGACAGGGGGGAACACTGAAGCTTTCTTT. Translating gives CASSFRTGGNTEAFF. Complete variable domain (other parts from reference TRBV28 and TRBJ1-1): DVKVTQSSRYLVKRTGEKVFLECVQDMDHENMFWYRQDPGLGLRLIYFSYDVKMKEKGDIPEGYSVSREKKERFSLILESASTNQTSMYLCASSFRTGGNTEAFFGQGTRLTVV.

This clone was counted once. The chain links TRBV28 to TRBJ1-3; D gene uncertain. This CDR3 has 15 residues. The germline V gene encodes CDR1 MDHEN and CDR2 SYDVKM. The V gene lost 1 base and the J gene lost 2 bases, with 9 bases spanning the gap. This chain's CDR3 is CASSLLQSTGNTIYF. CDR3 in DNA: TGTGCCAGCAGTTTATTGCAGAGTACTGGAAACACCATATATTTT.

This clone was observed a handful of times. The chain is built from TRBV11-2 and TRBJ2-1, with TRBD2 matching over 12 bases. V was pared by 1 base and J by 9 bases, with 4 bases of the junction left unmatched. This CDR3 has 15 residues. The germline V gene has CDR1 SGHAT and CDR2 FQNNGV. Written as DNA, the CDR3 is TGTGCCAGCAGCTTAGCACTAGCGGGAGGCGGTGAGCAGTTCTTC. Residues: CASSLALAGGGEQFF.

The V call is TRBV11-2, the J call TRBJ2-2, with D tentatively TRBD2 (6 bases). Germline CDR1 reads SGHAT; CDR2 reads FQNNGV. This CDR3 is built from 15 residues. Trimming left V 5 bases short and J 3 bases short, with 13 bases between. CDR3: CASSRAGLHTGELFF. The CDR3, as DNA: TGTGCCAGCAGCCGTGCGGGACTCCACACCGGGGAGCTGTTTTTT.